Listed here is a single TCR beta chain. The V segment lost 0 bases and the J segment 6 bases; nucleotides outside the gene matches: 1. CDR3 length: 15 amino acids. The V gene's germline CDR1 is SGHTA and CDR2 FQGNSA. The sample comes from a study of blood T cell repertoires in COVID-19. Per the study methods: Amplifying reference gene primers gave estimates of nucleated cell counts. The data were produced by immunoSEQ multiplex PCR, yet TCRdb's version contains in-frame clones alone and is incomplete. The V and J calls and clone size are taken from that table; D and trimming were inferred from the DNA. Of around 140,000 clones in the sample, 88% were seen once.

The sequenced sample was peripheral blood. V is TRBV7-2 and J is TRBJ1-6, with 8 bases that match TRBD1. This receptor was identified in a man in his 70s with active COVID-19. In DNA form, the CDR3 reads TGTGCCAGCAGCTTAGCGACAGGGGCTAATTCACCCCTCCACTTT. Translation gives CASSLATGANSPLHF. The full variable domain, its missing parts supplied by reference TRBV7-2 and TRBJ1-6, is GAGVSQSPSNKVTEKGKDVELRCDPISGHTALYWYRQSLGQGLEFLIYFQGNSAPDKSGLPSDRFSAERTGGSVSTLTIQRTQQEDSAVYLCASSLATGANSPLHFGNGTRLTVT.